This TCR beta chain comes out of a study of chronic HIV infection and antiretroviral therapy (dated by TCRdb to about 2015). As concerns this clonotype: Its specific antigen is unknown. There are no base qualities to consult, and no much larger clone falls within one base.

Preparation of the library involved 5' RACE. Sequencer: Illumina MiSeq. TCRdb's own reprocessing of the public reads used fastp at Q25 and MiXCR and kept productive beta chains. When rows share a CDR3 protein, they turn into one entry using the most common DNA and genes. The sample profile shows under 55,000 distinct CDR3 sequences; about 19% of them were found once. Approximately 3% of the sample is held by the ten biggest clonotypes. For this chain, trimming is 4 bases at the V end and 6 bases at the J end, and the number of junction bases without a gene match is 6. From cysteine to phenylalanine, the CDR3 is 14 amino acids long. Only the CDR3 region is kept as DNA, spanning 42 bases read in frame from base 1. Looking up the germline V gene yields CDR1 SNHLY and CDR2 FYNNEI.

This TCR came from an adult who had HIV and had not received antiretroviral therapy, or was an uninfected healthy control (not recorded which). The chain employs TRBV2 and TRBJ1-1; the junction holds 9 bases that match TRBD1. The sample was peripheral blood. The CDR3 loop reads CASSGEQGASEAFF. The DNA is TGTGCCAGCAGTGGAGAACAGGGGGCATCTGAAGCTTTCTTT. The full variable domain, with segments outside the CDR3 supplied by the reference TRBV2 and TRBJ1-1 proteins, appears as EPEVTQTPSHQVTQMGQEVILRCVPISNHLYFYWYRQILGQKVEFLVSFYNNEISEKSEIFDDQFSVERPDGSNFTLKIRSTKLEDSAMYFCASSGEQGASEAFFGQGTRLTVV.